This T cell receptor (beta chain) was recorded in a study of memory CD4+ T cells and cytomegalovirus serostatus. General study results and limits: Suggested: most of the CMV-linked TCR signature lies in CD4+ memory cells. About 40% of the roughly 150 known CMV-associated TCRbeta sequences appeared in CD4+ memory.

In germline, CDR1 is SGHNT, CDR2 YYREEE (reference sequence). The CDR3 has 14 residues. With 7 bases clipped from V and 6 bases from J, the junction kept 10 bases outside the gene matches. Data came from immunoSEQ multiplex PCR; TCRdb stores just in-frame clones and leaves some out. Seen here are about 50,000 clones, about 79% observed once, and the top ten hold around 0.63%. Comment on this clone: Its matching antigen is unknown.

The sort gate was single viable CD3+CD4+CD8-CD45RO+ cells for memory CD4+ T cells. Total CD4+ T cells were enriched by CD4 positive selection. The sequenced material came from memory CD4+ T cells from blood. The chain has TRBV5-4 and TRBJ1-1, with 9 bases aligning to TRBD1. The source is an adult in good health and CMV-seronegative. CDR3 coding DNA: TGTGCCAGCTATCGGGACAGGGAATTCGCTGAAGCTTTCTTT. It is translated as CASYRDREFAEAFF.